This T cell receptor beta chain emerged from a study of shared T cell receptors in the human thymus. Clones were sequenced by immunoSEQ multiplex PCR, and TCRdb holds only the in-frame ones, with some missing. The sample contains roughly 660,000 clones, around nine tenths of which appear only once. Deletions cut 2 bases from V and 5 bases from J, with 18 bases between. The CDR3 length is 16 residues. In germline, CDR1 is KGHSH, CDR2 LQKENI. The same sample was also used in a study of human thymus T cells.

This chain links TRBV18 with TRBJ1-2; D remains ambiguous. This receptor was taken from a boy younger than two with a congenital heart defect. The sample consisted of thymocytes. The CDR3, as DNA: TGTGCCAGCTCACCAAATTCGGGAGCTCGGCGGTATGGCTACACCTTC. Its protein product is CASSPNSGARRYGYTF.